This T cell receptor (beta chain) appears in the sequencing data of a study of blood T cell repertoires in COVID-19. Background on the study: Some COVID-19 samples were acute and others convalescent; all came from the United States, Italy and Spain. T cells, B-cell-depleted T cells, or PBMCs supplied cDNA or gDNA.

Per the authors' pipeline: Estimated nucleated cell counts came from reference gene primer amplification. Using immunoSEQ multiplex PCR, the repertoire was profiled, and TCRdb retains in-frame clones only, with some absent. D and trimming were read from the DNA, whereas the V and J calls and clone size are those reported in that table. The sample consists of under 250,000 clones, around 90% of them appearing once. The specimen sequenced was peripheral blood. This TCR came from a young man with active or convalescent COVID-19.

CDR3 DNA: TGTGCCAGCAGCTTTTTGAGAACCAGGACAGAAACCTCTGGAAACACCATATATTTT. Its translation is CASSFLRTRTETSGNTIYF. The V gene is TRBV7-3, the J gene TRBJ1-3; D is possibly TRBD1 (6 bases). Trimming shortened V by 3 bases and J by 0 bases, and 21 bases separated the two germline ends. The germline gives CDR1 SGHTA, CDR2 FQGTGA. This CDR3 comprises 19 residues.